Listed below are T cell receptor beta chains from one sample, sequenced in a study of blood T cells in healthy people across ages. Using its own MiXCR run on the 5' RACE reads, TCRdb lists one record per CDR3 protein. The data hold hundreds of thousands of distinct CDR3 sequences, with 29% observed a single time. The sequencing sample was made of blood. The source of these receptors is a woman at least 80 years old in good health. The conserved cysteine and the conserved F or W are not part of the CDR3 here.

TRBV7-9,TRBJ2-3,ASSLLAEDTDTQY
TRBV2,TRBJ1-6,ASSEGANSPLH
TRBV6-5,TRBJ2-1,ASSYRQLYNEQF
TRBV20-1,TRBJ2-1,SARIGLLNEQF
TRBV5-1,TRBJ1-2,ASSFGTAGGYT
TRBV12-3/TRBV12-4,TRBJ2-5,ASSLIPETQY
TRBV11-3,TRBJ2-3,ASSSRVGENTQY
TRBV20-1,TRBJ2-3,SAGPRTDTQY
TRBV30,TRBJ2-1,AWSNNRGLYNEQF
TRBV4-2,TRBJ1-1,ASSQVLNVGAEAF
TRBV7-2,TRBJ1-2,ASSLEGGTGRNGYT
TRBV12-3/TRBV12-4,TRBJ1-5,ASTSSSAQPQH
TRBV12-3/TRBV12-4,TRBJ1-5,ASSFGTGVQPQH
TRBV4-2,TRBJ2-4,ASSQVGGSPPNIQY
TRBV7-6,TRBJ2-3,ASSLPTGTSGGSTDTQY